This TCR beta chain was profiled in a study of blood T cell repertoires in COVID-19. The wider study: Researchers got acute and convalescent COVID-19 samples from the United States, Italy and Spain. Nucleic acid was either cDNA or gDNA, and it came from T cells, B-cell-depleted T cells, or PBMCs.

The CDR3 length is 18 residues. Source study methods: Amplification with reference gene primers provided the estimates of nucleated cell counts. Sequencing used immunoSEQ multiplex PCR; TCRdb keeps in-frame clones, though not all of them. V and J calls plus clone size are reproduced from that table; the DNA served to infer D and trimming. The sample consists of around 50,000 clones, around nine tenths of them appearing once. This receptor was obtained from an older woman with COVID-19, enrolled during active disease. The V and J genes are TRBV21-1 and TRBJ1-4; the table's D call TRBD1 went unverified against the DNA. TRBV21-1 constitutes a pseudogene. The sequencing sample was made of peripheral blood. CDR3 nucleotides: TGTGCCAGCAGCACCCCCCCGGGACAGGGTGCAACTAATGAAAAACTGTTTTTT. Amino acid sequence: CASSTPPGQGATNEKLFF.